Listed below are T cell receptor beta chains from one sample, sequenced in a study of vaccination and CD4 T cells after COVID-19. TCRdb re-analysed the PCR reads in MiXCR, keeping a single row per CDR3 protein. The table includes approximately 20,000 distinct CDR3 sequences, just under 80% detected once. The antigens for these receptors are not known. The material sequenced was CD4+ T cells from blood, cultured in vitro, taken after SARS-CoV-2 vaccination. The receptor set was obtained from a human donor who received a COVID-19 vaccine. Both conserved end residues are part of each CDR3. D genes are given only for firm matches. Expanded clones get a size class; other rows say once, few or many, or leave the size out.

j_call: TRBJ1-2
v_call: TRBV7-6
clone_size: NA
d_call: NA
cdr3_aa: CASSRTSWDGYTF
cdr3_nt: TGTGCCAGCAGCCGGACCTCGTGGGATGGCTACACCTTC

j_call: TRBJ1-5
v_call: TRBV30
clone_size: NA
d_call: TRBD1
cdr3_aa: CAWSADRGNQPQHF
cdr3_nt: TGTGCCTGGAGTGCAGACAGGGGGAATCAGCCCCAGCATTTT

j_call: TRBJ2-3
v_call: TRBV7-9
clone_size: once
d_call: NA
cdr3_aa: CASSFSRGTDTQYF
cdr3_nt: TGTGCCAGCAGCTTTAGCCGGGGCACAGATACGCAGTATTTT

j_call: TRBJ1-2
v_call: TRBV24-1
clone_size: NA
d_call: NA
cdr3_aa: CATSETAAGVNYGYTF
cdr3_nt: TGTGCCACCAGTGAGACTGCCGCAGGCGTTAACTATGGCTACACCTTC

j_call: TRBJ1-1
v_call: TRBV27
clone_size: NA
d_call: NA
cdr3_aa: CASSPHPNRISRNTEAFF
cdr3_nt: TGTGCCAGCAGTCCCCACCCCAACAGGATTTCGAGGAACACTGAAGCTTTCTTT

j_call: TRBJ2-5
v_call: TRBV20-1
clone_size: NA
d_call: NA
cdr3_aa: CSARDRTQGSGTQYF
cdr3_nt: TGCAGTGCTAGAGATCGAACACAGGGTAGTGGGACCCAGTACTTC

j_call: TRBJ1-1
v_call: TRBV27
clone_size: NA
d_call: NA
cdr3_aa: CASSRGTQGTEAFF
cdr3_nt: TGTGCCAGCAGTAGGGGGACCCAAGGCACTGAAGCTTTCTTT

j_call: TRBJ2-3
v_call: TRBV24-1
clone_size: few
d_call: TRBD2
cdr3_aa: CATSDLRGSGGGVTDTQYF
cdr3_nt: TGTGCCACCAGTGATTTGCGGGGTAGCGGGGGCGGAGTGACAGATACGCAGTATTTT

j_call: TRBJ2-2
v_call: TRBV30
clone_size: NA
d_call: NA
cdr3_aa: CAWSAGRNAGELFF
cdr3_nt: TGTGCCTGGAGTGCTGGGCGGAACGCCGGGGAGCTGTTTTTT

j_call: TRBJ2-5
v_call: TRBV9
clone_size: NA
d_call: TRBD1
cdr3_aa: CASSVVAGGTGTQYF
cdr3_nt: TGTGCCAGCAGCGTAGTGGCAGGAGGGACAGGGACCCAGTACTTC

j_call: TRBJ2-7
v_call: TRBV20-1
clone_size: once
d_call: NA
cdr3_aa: CSARDLDSGEQYF
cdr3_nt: TGCAGTGCTAGAGATTTAGATTCGGGGGAGCAGTACTTC

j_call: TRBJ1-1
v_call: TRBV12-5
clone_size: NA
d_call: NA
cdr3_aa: CAGETFPNTEAFF
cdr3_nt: TGTGCTGGGGAAACGTTCCCGAACACTGAAGCTTTCTTT

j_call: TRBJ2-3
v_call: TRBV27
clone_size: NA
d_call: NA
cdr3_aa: CASSLGRLSTDTQYF
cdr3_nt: TGTGCCAGCAGTTTAGGCAGACTTAGCACAGATACGCAGTATTTT

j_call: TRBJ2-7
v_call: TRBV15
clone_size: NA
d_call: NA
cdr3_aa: CATSRDESYEQYF
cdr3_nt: TGTGCCACCAGCAGAGATGAAAGTTACGAGCAGTACTTC

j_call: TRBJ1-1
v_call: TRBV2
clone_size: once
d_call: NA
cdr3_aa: CASNKGTENTEAFF
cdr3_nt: TGTGCCAGCAACAAAGGGACTGAGAACACTGAAGCTTTCTTT

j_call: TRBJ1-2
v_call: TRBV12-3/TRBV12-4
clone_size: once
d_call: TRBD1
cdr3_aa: CASSPGQGVDGYTF
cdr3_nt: TGTGCCAGCAGCCCAGGACAGGGGGTAGACGGCTACACCTTC

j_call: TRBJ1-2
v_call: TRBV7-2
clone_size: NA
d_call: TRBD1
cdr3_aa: CASSLSGQAFYGYTF
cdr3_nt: TGTGCCAGCAGCTTATCAGGACAGGCTTTCTATGGCTACACCTTC

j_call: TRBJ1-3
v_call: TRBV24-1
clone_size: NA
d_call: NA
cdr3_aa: CATTRGSTRLGNTIYF
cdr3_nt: TGTGCCACCACCCGAGGTTCCACGAGGCTAGGAAACACCATATATTTT

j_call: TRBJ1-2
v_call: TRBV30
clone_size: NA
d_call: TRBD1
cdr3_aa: CAWSRDRGREGYTF
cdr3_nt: TGTGCCTGGAGTAGGGACAGGGGAAGGGAGGGCTACACCTTC

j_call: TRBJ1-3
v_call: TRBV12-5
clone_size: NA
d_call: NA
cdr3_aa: CASGFQSAGNTIYF
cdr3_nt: TGTGCTAGTGGTTTTCAGTCAGCCGGAAACACCATATATTTT

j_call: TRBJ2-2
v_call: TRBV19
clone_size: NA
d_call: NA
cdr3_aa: CASHRTEFTGELFF
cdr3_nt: TGTGCCAGTCATAGAACAGAGTTCACCGGGGAGCTGTTTTTT

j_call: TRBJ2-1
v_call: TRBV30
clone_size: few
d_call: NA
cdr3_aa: CAWRVGPTADEQFF
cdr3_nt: TGTGCCTGGAGGGTGGGCCCTACAGCGGATGAGCAGTTCTTC

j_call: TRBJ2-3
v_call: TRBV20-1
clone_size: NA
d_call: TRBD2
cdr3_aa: CSANPAGGRGLRTDTQYF
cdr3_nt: TGCAGTGCTAACCCGGCGGGGGGGCGGGGATTGAGAACAGATACGCAGTATTTT

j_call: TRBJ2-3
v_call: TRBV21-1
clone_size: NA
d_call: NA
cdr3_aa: CASSKLTASTDTQYF
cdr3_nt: TGTGCCAGCAGCAAATTGACCGCGAGCACAGATACGCAGTATTTT

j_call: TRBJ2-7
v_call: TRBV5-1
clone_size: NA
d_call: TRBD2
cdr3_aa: CASSLEGTSAYEQYF
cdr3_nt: TGCGCCAGCAGCTTGGAAGGGACTAGTGCGTACGAGCAGTACTTC